The source of this T cell receptor beta chain is a study of shared clonotypes between healthy human individuals. All donors were Caucasian adults living in Nashville, Tennessee. Sequencing used immunoSEQ multiplex PCR; TCRdb keeps in-frame clones, though not all of them. Among 400,000 to 600,000 clones listed, 60% to 80% were seen once. V lost 10 bases and J lost 1, with 10 bases in between. The CDR3 has 12 residues. The germline CDR1 and CDR2 sequences are LNHDA and SQIVND (reference sequence). V and J are TRBV19 and TRBJ1-1; weak D call: TRBD1 (6 bases). The clonotype was recovered from a middle-aged woman in good health. Some clones in this sample may be carry-over from other donors' samples. The sequenced sample consisted of PBMCs. The CDR3 loop reads CATGQQNTEAFF. CDR3 nucleotide sequence: TGTGCCACAGGACAGCAGAACACTGAAGCTTTCTTT.